Sequencing of this T cell receptor beta chain was carried out in a study of beta chain features in type 1 diabetes (dated by TCRdb to the late 2010s). A note on the overall study: Mean age, gender distribution, total cell number and subset yield did not differ between patients and healthy donors. The study compared TCRB repertoires of sorted circulating CD4+ T cell subsets between recently diagnosed type 1 diabetes patients and matched healthy donors. Regulatory and stem cell-like memory subsets were isolated from only 8 patients and about 8 healthy donors, whereas naive and central memory subsets came from all 28 donors. A total of 100 million to 140 million sorted cells were examined across all samples, and the number of cells per subset was strongly correlated with RNA yield.

Here is what the overall study found, with its caveats: Shorter templates might be favored by PCR, yet because patient and control samples were amplified and corrected together, any such skew would affect both groups equally. At VDJ recombination sites, patients with type 1 diabetes made fewer insertions and deleted more nucleotides, a pattern implying thymic rearrangement abnormalities. A moderate but significant shortening of TCRB CDR3 length was observed in type 1 diabetes patients in all four CD4+ subsets. Naive, central memory and regulatory TCRB repertoires appeared to be more similar among patients than among healthy donors. HLA sub-analyses involved small numbers of individuals, so any influence of HLA type on TCRB rearrangement remained unresolved. Because cDNA rather than genomic DNA was sequenced, highly expressing activated cells could have been over-represented, although no difference in activation and CD3 levels was found between groups.

A single peripheral blood draw of around 120 mL on average was collected from each donor into heparinised tubes. A BD FACSAria II was used to sort naive, central memory, regulatory and stem cell-like memory CD4+ T cells with a panel that included CD45RO, CCR7, CD25, CD127, CD95 and CD27. A purity above 98% was achieved for all sorted populations. PBMCs were separated immediately by Lymphoprep density gradient centrifugation and were stained directly, without being cultured. So that batch effects would be minimized, each experiment stained and sorted samples in pairs, pairing one healthy donor with one patient. The entire amount of isolated RNA was reverse transcribed using the High Capacity cDNA Reverse Transcription Kit, so the sequenced TCRB transcripts were expressed ones. Naive, central memory and regulatory T cell samples underwent deep immunoSEQ sequencing, averaging approximately 3.5 million total reads per sample. Sorted cells were lysed in RLT buffer and RNA was extracted with DNase-treated RNeasy Micro or Mini kits, depending on cell number. Each cell subset was processed on its own to prevent cross-contamination, while patient and healthy donor samples were processed together. TCRB sequences were amplified from cDNA with the immunoSEQ multiplex PCR, producing 87-bp fragments spanning the CDR3 region. Amplicons were sequenced on the Illumina HiSeq platform. In the original analysis: Synthetic template baselines were used to correct PCR bias computationally, reads within Hamming distance 2 were collapsed together, and singletons that could not be merged were discarded. Reads were aligned against IMGT so that V, D and J genes, CDR3 length and insertions or deletions at six rearrangement sites could be assigned. Within each subset, clonotype counts were normalized to sorted cell number, after which true diversity and Gini coefficients were computed with the tcR R package. Repertoire sharing was quantified using the overlap coefficient calculated on TCRB nucleotide sequences. As a proxy for the pre-selection repertoire, out-of-frame TCRB sequences from naive cells were analyzed. This immuneACCESS table, as held by TCRdb, lists in-frame sequences with V and J called but not all clones. Of the missing ones, under half trace to an unresolved V gene in checked studies; the others have no known cause. V and J calls and clone size are as listed in that table; D and trimming were resolved from the DNA. This sample lists about 240,000 clones; over 11% were detected once. Approximately 0.021% of the sample lies in the top ten.

V trim: 2 bases; J trim: 3 bases; unmatched bases: 5. Based on the germline V gene, the CDR1 and CDR2 sequences are SGDLS and YYNGEE. The CDR3 goes from the cysteine to the phenylalanine over 16 residues. Of all the DNA, just the CDR3 is kept, 48 bases in frame from base 1. This clone appeared a few times. The antigen it binds to is not known. No much larger clone is present one base from it, and per-base qualities are unavailable. The source of this sequence is a man aged 25-45 years with type 1 diabetes. This chain is built from TRBV9 and TRBJ2-3; 11 middle bases align to TRBD2. The sample was naive CD4+ T cells from blood. The meaning of the sample's cell subset or site label: true naive CD4+ T cells. The DNA sequence is TGTGCCAGCAGCGTCTTAGCGGGGGGGCGTACAGATACGCAGTATTTT. It specifies CASSVLAGGRTDTQYF.